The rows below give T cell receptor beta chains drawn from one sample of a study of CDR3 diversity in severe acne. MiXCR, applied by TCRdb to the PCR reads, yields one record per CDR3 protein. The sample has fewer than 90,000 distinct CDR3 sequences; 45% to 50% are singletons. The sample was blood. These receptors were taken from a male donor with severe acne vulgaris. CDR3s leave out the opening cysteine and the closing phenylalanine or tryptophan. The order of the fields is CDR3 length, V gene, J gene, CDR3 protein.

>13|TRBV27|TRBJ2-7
ASSLSQGVVHEQY
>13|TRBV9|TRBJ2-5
AGSVEGRIQETQY
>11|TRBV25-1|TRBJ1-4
ASTNTTNEKLF
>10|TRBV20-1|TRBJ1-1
SATTGSTEAF
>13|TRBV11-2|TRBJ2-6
ASSHVPGHANVLT
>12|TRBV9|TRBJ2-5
ASSPGLAWETQY
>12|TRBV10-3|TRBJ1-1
AISPGAMNTEAF
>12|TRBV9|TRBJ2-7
ASSGGLGSYEQY
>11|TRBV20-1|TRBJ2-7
SAPGQETYEQY
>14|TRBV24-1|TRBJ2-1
ATSDQGQGGSNEQF
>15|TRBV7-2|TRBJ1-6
ASSLRGTGAVGSPLH
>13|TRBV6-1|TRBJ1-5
ASSNTGEDNQPQH
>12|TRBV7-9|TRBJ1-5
ASSPGHSNQPQH
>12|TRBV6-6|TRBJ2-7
ASSHTGASYEQY
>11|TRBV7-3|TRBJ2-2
ASSLMGTGELF
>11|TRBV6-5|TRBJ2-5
ASSASVKEAQY